The sequence of this TCR beta chain was determined in a study of identical twins. Overall study results and limits: Out-of-frame TCR alpha sharing in monozygotic twins exceeded recombination model predictions. Weaker excess twin sharing was seen among beta out-of-frame sequences. An excess of low generation probability was shown by twin-shared out-of-frame alpha sequences.

This clonotype showed up many times. Its cognate antigen is unknown. Template switching supplied a universal primer site; unique molecular identifiers were carried on the cDNA. In TCRdb, the 5' RACE reads were re-called with MiXCR into one record per CDR3 protein. Counted here are approximately 410,000 distinct CDR3 sequences, approximately 17% occurring once; the ten biggest clones make up around 12%. This clonotype was obtained from a man aged 50 to 59 in good health. The sample consisted of naive T cells sorted from blood.

The chain's CDR3 is CASSHYYQETQYF. CDR3 DNA sequence: TGTGCCAGCAGCCACTACTATCAAGAGACCCAGTACTTC. The chain carries TRBV5-8 and TRBJ2-5; D gene ambiguous. Trimming pared 4 bases from V and 2 bases from J, leaving 9 bases between. Germline CDR1 and CDR2: SGHTS and YDEGEE. The CDR3 length is 13 residues.